This is a list of T cell receptor beta chains from one sample in a study of regulatory T cells in long-lasting Graves disease. TCRdb called the multiplex PCR reads again in MiXCR, with one record for every CDR3 protein. Altogether some 430,000 distinct CDR3 sequences are present, roughly 21% being singletons, with the ten largest covering around 7%. The specimen was peripheral blood mononuclear cells (PBMCs), collected when the disease was refractory, from a patient treated with antithyroid drugs. The receptors originated from a female donor with Graves disease. The CDR3 runs from the conserved cysteine through the conserved F or W. The order of the fields is V gene, J gene, D gene, clone size, CDR3 protein, CDR3 DNA. The D gene is left open where the match is weak. Size values are once, few and many counts, or a class for expanded clones, and some rows have none.

>TRBV7-2|TRBJ1-4|-|many
CASSVGRSGKLFF
TGTGCCAGCAGCGTAGGGAGGTCGGGAAAACTGTTTTTT
>TRBV5-1|TRBJ1-2|-|few
CASSDQEEPYGYTF
TGCGCCAGCAGCGATCAAGAGGAACCCTATGGCTACACCTTC
>TRBV12-3/TRBV12-4|TRBJ1-1|-|many
CASSLATYNTEAFF
TGTGCCAGCAGTTTAGCGACTTATAACACTGAAGCTTTCTTT
>TRBV2|TRBJ2-1|TRBD2|-
CASSVRLLAGKYNEQFF
TGTGCCAGCAGTGTCCGATTACTAGCGGGGAAGTATAATGAGCAGTTCTTC
>TRBV5-1|TRBJ1-1|-|once
CASSLRAGTVTEAFF
TGCGCCAGCAGCTTGAGGGCAGGGACCGTCACTGAAGCTTTCTTT
>TRBV5-1|TRBJ2-7|TRBD1|-
CASSDTTGGSYEQYF
TGCGCCAGCAGCGACACCACAGGGGGCTCCTACGAGCAGTACTTC
>TRBV7-9|TRBJ2-5|-|-
CASSLAAQTQYF
TGTGCCAGCAGCTTAGCTGCGCAGACCCAGTACTTC
>TRBV11-1|TRBJ2-2|TRBD2|few
CASSFGDYQHTGELFF
TGTGCCAGCAGCTTTGGGGACTATCAGCACACCGGGGAGCTGTTTTTT
>TRBV24-1|TRBJ1-1|TRBD1|many
CATRTGMNTEAFF
TGTGCCACCCGGACAGGAATGAACACTGAAGCTTTCTTT
>TRBV20-1|TRBJ2-7|-|many
CSASDGEQYF
TGCAGTGCTAGCGACGGCGAGCAGTACTTC
>TRBV6-2/TRBV6-3|TRBJ1-1|-|many
CASSSPQGRGTEAFF
TGTGCCAGCAGTTCCCCTCAGGGCCGGGGCACTGAAGCTTTCTTT
>TRBV29-1|TRBJ2-7|TRBD1|-
CSAGTGPGDEQYF
TGCAGCGCTGGGACAGGTCCCGGGGACGAGCAGTACTTC
>TRBV5-1|TRBJ2-7|-|-
CASSSDLSGYEQYF
TGCGCCAGCAGCTCGGACCTTTCCGGCTACGAGCAGTACTTC
>TRBV6-1|TRBJ1-5|-|few
CASSEAGGGADQPQHF
TGTGCCAGCAGTGAAGCGGGGGGGGGCGCGGATCAGCCCCAGCATTTT
>TRBV3-1|TRBJ1-3|-|-
CASSLRQSSGNTIYF
TGTGCCAGCAGCCTCAGGCAGAGCTCTGGAAACACCATATATTTT
>TRBV5-6|TRBJ1-1|-|-
CASSWWGAGTEAFF
TGTGCCAGCAGCTGGTGGGGGGCTGGAACTGAAGCTTTCTTT
>TRBV20-1|TRBJ2-7|-|-
CSARSAGIYEQYF
TGCAGTGCTAGATCCGCGGGAATCTACGAGCAGTACTTC
>TRBV7-9|TRBJ1-2|-|few
CASSFQDNYGYTF
TGTGCCAGCAGCTTTCAGGACAACTATGGCTACACCTTC
>TRBV19|TRBJ2-5|-|-
CASSSSLGTQYF
TGTGCCAGTAGTTCCTCTTTGGGGACCCAGTACTTC
>TRBV14|TRBJ1-2|-|-
CASSQQNRYGYTF
TGTGCCAGCAGCCAACAGAACCGCTATGGCTACACCTTC
>TRBV12-3/TRBV12-4|TRBJ2-2|-|few
CASSLALGAGELFF
TGTGCCAGCAGTTTAGCGCTGGGGGCAGGGGAGCTGTTTTTT
>TRBV20-1|TRBJ1-1|TRBD1|many
CSAAGQGTPEAFF
TGCAGTGCCGCCGGACAGGGAACTCCTGAAGCTTTCTTT
>TRBV6-9|TRBJ1-1|-|many
CASSYGGGVNTEAFF
TGTGCCAGCAGTTACGGGGGGGGGGTAAACACTGAAGCTTTCTTT
>TRBV7-2|TRBJ2-7|TRBD2|many
CASSETSGGAYEQYF
TGTGCCAGCAGCGAAACTAGCGGGGGGGCCTACGAGCAGTACTTC
>TRBV29-1|TRBJ2-7|-|-
CSVAGGIRYEQYF
TGCAGCGTTGCTGGCGGGATTCGATACGAGCAGTACTTC
>TRBV20-1|TRBJ2-2|TRBD2|-
CSARRRGGYFGELFF
TGCAGTGCTAGAAGGCGGGGGGGTTACTTCGGGGAGCTGTTTTTT
>TRBV11-2|TRBJ2-5|-|-
CASSLGRVVGGPNQETQYF
TGTGCCAGCAGCTTAGGACGTGTAGTCGGCGGACCTAACCAAGAGACCCAGTACTTC
>TRBV10-3|TRBJ1-1|TRBD1|few
CAISWGQNENTEAFF
TGTGCCATCAGTTGGGGACAGAACGAGAACACTGAAGCTTTCTTT
>TRBV20-1|TRBJ2-7|TRBD2|-
CSARDRGLAGDEQYF
TGCAGTGCTAGAGATCGGGGACTAGCGGGGGACGAGCAGTACTTC
>TRBV11-2|TRBJ2-7|TRBD1|-
CASSLEGTGYYEQYF
TGTGCCAGCAGCTTAGAAGGGACAGGGTACTACGAGCAGTACTTC
>TRBV29-1|TRBJ1-4|-|-
CSVENEKLFF
TGCAGCGTTGAAAATGAAAAACTGTTTTTT
>TRBV7-9|TRBJ2-1|-|-
CASRRGSRENNEQFF
TGTGCCAGCAGAAGGGGGAGCCGGGAAAACAATGAGCAGTTCTTC
>TRBV28|TRBJ1-1|-|many
CASKDTGRGTEAFF
TGTGCCAGCAAAGATACAGGGCGGGGGACTGAAGCTTTCTTT
>TRBV19|TRBJ2-7|-|-
CASSPQGTSTEQYF
TGTGCCAGTAGTCCCCAGGGGACCTCTACCGAGCAGTACTTC
>TRBV6-2/TRBV6-3|TRBJ2-5|TRBD2|-
CASSEGIVAGQETQYF
TGTGCCAGCAGTGAAGGAATTGTAGCGGGCCAAGAGACCCAGTACTTC
>TRBV24-1|TRBJ1-2|TRBD1|-
CATSDSSRDRESYGYTF
TGTGCCACCAGTGATTCGAGTCGGGACAGGGAGTCCTATGGCTACACCTTC
>TRBV6-1|TRBJ2-7|TRBD2|few
CACSPTGLYEQYF
TGTGCCTGCAGTCCCACGGGACTATACGAGCAGTACTTC
>TRBV20-1|TRBJ2-5|-|few
CSARTNQETQYF
TGCAGTGCGAGGACAAATCAAGAGACCCAGTACTTC
>TRBV6-9|TRBJ1-2|TRBD1|many
CASSYLGTGNGYTF
TGTGCCAGCAGTTACCTCGGGACAGGGAATGGCTACACCTTC
>TRBV4-2|TRBJ1-4|-|-
CASSPLGADEKLFF
TGTGCCAGCAGCCCCCTGGGGGCTGATGAAAAACTGTTTTTT
>TRBV6-1|TRBJ1-2|-|-
CASSPEAGGHYGYTF
TGTGCCAGCTCACCAGAGGCGGGGGGCCACTATGGCTACACCTTC
>TRBV6-1|TRBJ2-5|-|many
CASSHDRKETQYF
TGTGCCAGCAGTCACGACCGAAAAGAGACCCAGTACTTC
>TRBV28|TRBJ2-7|-|many
CASSFSRQVAYEQYF
TGTGCCAGCAGTTTCTCGAGACAGGTAGCCTACGAGCAGTACTTC
>TRBV13|TRBJ2-5|TRBD1|-
CASSSPSIDRGETQYF
TGTGCCAGCAGCTCCCCATCGATTGACAGGGGAGAGACCCAGTACTTC
>TRBV4-3|TRBJ1-3|-|-
CASSQDKAVQSIYF
TGCGCCAGCAGCCAAGATAAGGCAGTCCAGTCCATATATTTT
>TRBV3-1|TRBJ1-2|TRBD1|-
CASSYGQGVFGYIF
TGTGCCAGCAGCTACGGACAGGGGGTTTTTGGCTACATCTTC
>TRBV7-9|TRBJ2-7|TRBD1|many
CASSPLQGLSYEQYF
TGTGCCAGCAGCCCATTACAGGGGTTAAGCTACGAGCAGTACTTC
>TRBV3-1|TRBJ2-7|-|many
CASSQDAGASYEQYF
TGTGCCAGCAGCCAAGATGCCGGGGCCTCCTACGAGCAGTACTTC
>TRBV4-1|TRBJ2-7|TRBD1|-
CASSQASSGTGAYEQYF
TGCGCCAGCAGCCAAGCCAGCTCCGGGACAGGGGCCTACGAGCAGTACTTC
>TRBV24-1|TRBJ1-5|-|few
CATSDAKDRPNQPQHF
TGTGCCACCAGTGATGCTAAGGACAGACCTAATCAGCCCCAGCATTTT
>TRBV30|TRBJ1-2|TRBD1|-
CAWSPGQDYGYTF
TGTGCCTGGTCCCCGGGACAGGACTATGGCTACACCTTC
>TRBV20-1|TRBJ2-7|-|many
CSAHKDSYEQYF
TGCAGTGCCCATAAGGACAGCTACGAGCAGTACTTC
>TRBV5-1|TRBJ2-7|TRBD2|-
CASSLGVTSGRVASYEQYF
TGCGCCAGCAGCTTAGGAGTAACTAGCGGGAGGGTAGCGTCCTACGAGCAGTACTTC
>TRBV4-1|TRBJ1-5|-|-
CASSQGLIPLGNQPQHF
TGCGCCAGCAGCCAAGGGTTGATACCCTTGGGCAATCAGCCCCAGCATTTT
>TRBV5-8|TRBJ1-1|-|-
CASITLGGDTEAFF
TGTGCCAGCATCACCCTAGGAGGAGACACTGAAGCTTTCTTT
>TRBV9|TRBJ1-1|TRBD1|few
CASSRRQGMNTEAFF
TGTGCCAGCAGCCGGAGACAGGGGATGAACACTGAAGCTTTCTTT
>TRBV27|TRBJ1-1|-|many
CASSLLAPWNTEAFF
TGTGCCAGCAGTTTACTCGCCCCCTGGAACACTGAAGCTTTCTTT
>TRBV6-2/TRBV6-3|TRBJ1-1|-|many
CASLGVLNTEAFF
TGTGCCAGCCTAGGGGTTTTGAACACTGAAGCTTTCTTT
>TRBV6-2/TRBV6-3|TRBJ2-7|-|many
CASSYRGAGFSYEQYF
TGTGCCAGCAGTTACCGCGGGGCGGGGTTCTCCTACGAGCAGTACTTC
>TRBV30|TRBJ1-4|-|many
CAWSGQTATNEKLFF
TGTGCCTGGAGTGGACAGACGGCAACTAATGAAAAACTGTTTTTT